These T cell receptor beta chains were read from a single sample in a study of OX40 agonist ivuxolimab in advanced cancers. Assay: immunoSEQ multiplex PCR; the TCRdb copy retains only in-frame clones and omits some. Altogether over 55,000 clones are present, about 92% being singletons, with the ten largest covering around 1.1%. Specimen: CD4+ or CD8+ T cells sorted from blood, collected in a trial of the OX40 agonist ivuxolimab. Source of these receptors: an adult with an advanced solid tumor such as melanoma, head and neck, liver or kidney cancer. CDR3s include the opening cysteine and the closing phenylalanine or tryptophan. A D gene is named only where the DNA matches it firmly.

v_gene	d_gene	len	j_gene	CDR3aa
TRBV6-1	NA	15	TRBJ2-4	CAGVVGGRGKNIQYF
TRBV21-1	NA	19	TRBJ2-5	CASSNGGQGAFFSQETQYF
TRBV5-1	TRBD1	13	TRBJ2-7	CASSKTGGYEQYF
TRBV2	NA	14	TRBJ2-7	CASRLSERVYEQYF
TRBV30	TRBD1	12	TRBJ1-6	CAWDRGFATLHF
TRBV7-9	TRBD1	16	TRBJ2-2	CASQTQGVLNTGELFF
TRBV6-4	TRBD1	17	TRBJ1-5	CASSFTGTGVGNQPQHF
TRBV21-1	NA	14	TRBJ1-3	CASSNRRGGNTIYF
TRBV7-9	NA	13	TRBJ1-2	CASSLTQGYGYTF
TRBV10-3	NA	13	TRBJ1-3	CAISGTAGNTIYF
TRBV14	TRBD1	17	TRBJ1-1	CASSHPGTGTLNTEAFF